The sequence of this TCR beta chain was determined in a study of blood T cell repertoires in COVID-19. The wider study: Donors in the United States, Italy and Spain gave samples during acute or convalescent COVID-19. In each case, the material was cDNA or gDNA derived from T cells, B-cell-depleted T cells, or PBMCs.

Under the authors' procedure: Estimates of nucleated cell counts were drawn from the amplification of reference gene primers. The repertoire was sequenced with immunoSEQ multiplex PCR; TCRdb's copy has only in-frame clones and lacks some. The D gene and trimming were derived from the DNA, and the V and J assignments and clone size from that table. The sample lists over 85,000 clones, 87% seen once, with roughly 5% in the top ten. This clone was seen only once. V was trimmed by 7 bases and J by 5 bases, leaving 11 bases between them. The CDR3 runs to 12 residues. The sequence came from a human donor in a cohort sampled during active COVID-19. The sequencing sample was made of peripheral blood. The chain is built from TRBV12-3 or TRBV12-4 and TRBJ1-1; perhaps TRBD1 as D (5 bases). The CDR3: CASTAGYTEAFF. The CDR3 nucleotides are TGTGCCAGCACTGCAGGGTATACTGAAGCTTTCTTT.